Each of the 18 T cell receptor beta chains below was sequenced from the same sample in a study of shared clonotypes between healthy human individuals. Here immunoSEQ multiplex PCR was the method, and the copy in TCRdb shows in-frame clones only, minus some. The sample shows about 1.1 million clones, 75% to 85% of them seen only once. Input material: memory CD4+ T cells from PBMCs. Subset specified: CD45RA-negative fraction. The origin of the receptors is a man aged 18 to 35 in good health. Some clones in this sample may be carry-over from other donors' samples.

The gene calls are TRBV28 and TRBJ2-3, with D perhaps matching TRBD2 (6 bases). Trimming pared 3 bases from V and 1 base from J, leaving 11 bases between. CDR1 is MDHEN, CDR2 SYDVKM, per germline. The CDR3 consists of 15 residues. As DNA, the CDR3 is TGTGCCAGCAGTTTTTGGGCTAGCGGCACAGATACGCAGTATTTT. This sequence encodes CASSFWASGTDTQYF.

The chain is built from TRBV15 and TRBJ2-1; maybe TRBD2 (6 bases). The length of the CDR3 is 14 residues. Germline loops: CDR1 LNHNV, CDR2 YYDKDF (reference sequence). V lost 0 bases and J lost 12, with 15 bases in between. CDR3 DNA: TGTGCCACCAGCAGAGACGCGGTTTTCGGGAGGCAGTTCTTC. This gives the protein CATSRDAVFGRQFF.

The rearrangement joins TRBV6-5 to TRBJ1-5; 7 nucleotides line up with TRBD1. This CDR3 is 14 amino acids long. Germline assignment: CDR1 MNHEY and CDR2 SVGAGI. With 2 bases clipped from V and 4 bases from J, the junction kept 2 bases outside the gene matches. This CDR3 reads CASSYRGRNQPQHF. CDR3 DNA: TGTGCCAGCAGTTACAGGGGGCGAAATCAGCCCCAGCATTTT.

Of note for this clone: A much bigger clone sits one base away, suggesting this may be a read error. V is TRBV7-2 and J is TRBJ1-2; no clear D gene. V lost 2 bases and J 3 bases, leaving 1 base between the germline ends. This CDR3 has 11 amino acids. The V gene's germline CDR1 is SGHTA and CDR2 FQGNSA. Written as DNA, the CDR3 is TGTGCCAGCAGCTTACACTATGGCTACACCTTC. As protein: CASSLHYGYTF. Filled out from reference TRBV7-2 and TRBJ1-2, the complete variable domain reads GAGVSQSPSNKVTEKGKDVELRCDPISGHTALYWYRQSLGQGLEFLIYFQGNSAPDKSGLPSDRFSAERTGGSVSTLTIQRTQQEDSAVYLCASSLHYGYTFGSGTRLTVV.

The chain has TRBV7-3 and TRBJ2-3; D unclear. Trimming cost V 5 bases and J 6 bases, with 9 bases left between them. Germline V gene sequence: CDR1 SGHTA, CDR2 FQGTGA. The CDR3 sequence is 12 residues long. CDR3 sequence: CASSQGLDTQYF. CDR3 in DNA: TGTGCCAGCAGCCAAGGGCTGGATACGCAGTATTTT.

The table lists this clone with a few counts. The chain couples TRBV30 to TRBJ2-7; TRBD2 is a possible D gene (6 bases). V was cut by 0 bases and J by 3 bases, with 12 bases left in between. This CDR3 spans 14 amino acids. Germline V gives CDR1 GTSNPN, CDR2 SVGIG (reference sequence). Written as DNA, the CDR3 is TGTGCCTGGAGTGTAGATAGCGGACGCTACGAGCAGTACTTC. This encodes CAWSVDSGRYEQYF.

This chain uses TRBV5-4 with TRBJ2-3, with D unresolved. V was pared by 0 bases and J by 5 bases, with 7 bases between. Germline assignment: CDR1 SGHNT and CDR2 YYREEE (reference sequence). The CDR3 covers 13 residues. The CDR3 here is CASSLGSLDTQYF. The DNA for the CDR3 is TGTGCCAGCAGCTTGGGGTCTCTAGATACGCAGTATTTT.

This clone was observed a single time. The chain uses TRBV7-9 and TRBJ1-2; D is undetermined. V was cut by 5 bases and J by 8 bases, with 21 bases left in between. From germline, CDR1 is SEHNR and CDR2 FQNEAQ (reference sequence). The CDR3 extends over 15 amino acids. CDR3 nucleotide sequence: TGTGCCAGCAGCCCCAAGGGTCTCCTCATGGGCGGCTACACCTTC. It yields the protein CASSPKGLLMGGYTF.

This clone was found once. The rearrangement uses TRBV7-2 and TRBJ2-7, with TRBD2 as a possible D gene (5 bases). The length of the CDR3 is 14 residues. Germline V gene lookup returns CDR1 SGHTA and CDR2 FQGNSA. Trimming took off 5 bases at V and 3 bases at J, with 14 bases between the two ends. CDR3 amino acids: CASSQTSAGYEQYF. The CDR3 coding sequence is TGTGCCAGCAGCCAAACCTCGGCGGGCTACGAGCAGTACTTC.

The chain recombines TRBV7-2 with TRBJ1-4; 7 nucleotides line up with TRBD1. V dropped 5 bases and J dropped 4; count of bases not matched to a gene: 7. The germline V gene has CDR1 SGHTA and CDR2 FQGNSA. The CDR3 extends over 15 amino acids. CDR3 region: CASSRLGQYNEKLFF. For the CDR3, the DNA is TGTGCCAGCAGCCGACTGGGACAGTATAATGAAAAACTGTTTTTT.

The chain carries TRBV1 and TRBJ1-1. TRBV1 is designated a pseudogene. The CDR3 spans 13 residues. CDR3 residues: CTCPDGSNTEAFF. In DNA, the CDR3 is TGCACCTGCCCCGACGGATCGAACACTGAAGCTTTCTTT.

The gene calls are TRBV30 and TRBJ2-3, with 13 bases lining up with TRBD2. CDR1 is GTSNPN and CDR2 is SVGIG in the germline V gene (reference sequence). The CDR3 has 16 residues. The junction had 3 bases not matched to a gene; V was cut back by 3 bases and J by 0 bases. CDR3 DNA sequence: TGTGCCTGGAGGGTACTAGCGGGAGGGAGCACAGATACGCAGTATTTT. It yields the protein CAWRVLAGGSTDTQYF.

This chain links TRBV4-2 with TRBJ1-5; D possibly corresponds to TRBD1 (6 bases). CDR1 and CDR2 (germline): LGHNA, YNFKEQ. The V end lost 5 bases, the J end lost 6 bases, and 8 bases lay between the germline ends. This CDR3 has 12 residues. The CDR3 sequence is CASSSQGQPQHF. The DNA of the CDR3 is TGTGCCAGCAGCTCACAGGGTCAGCCCCAGCATTTT.

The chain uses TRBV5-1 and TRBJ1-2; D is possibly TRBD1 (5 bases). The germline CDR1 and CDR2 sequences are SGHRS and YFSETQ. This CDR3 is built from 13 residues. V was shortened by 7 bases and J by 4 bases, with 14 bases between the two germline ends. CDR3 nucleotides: TGCGCCAGCCAGATAGACAGTTCCTATGGCTACACCTTC. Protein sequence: CASQIDSSYGYTF.

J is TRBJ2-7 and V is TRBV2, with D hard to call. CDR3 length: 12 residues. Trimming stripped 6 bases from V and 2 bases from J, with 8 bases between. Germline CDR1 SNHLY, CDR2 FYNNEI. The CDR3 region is CASRSNAYEQYF. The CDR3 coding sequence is TGTGCCAGCAGGAGCAACGCCTACGAGCAGTACTTC.

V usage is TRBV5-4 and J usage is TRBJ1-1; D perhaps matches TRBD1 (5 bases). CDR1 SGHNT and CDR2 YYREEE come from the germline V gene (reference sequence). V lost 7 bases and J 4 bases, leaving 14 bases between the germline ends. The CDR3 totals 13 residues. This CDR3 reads CASLLAGSTEAFF. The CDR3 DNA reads TGTGCCAGCCTACTGGCAGGGAGCACTGAAGCTTTCTTT.

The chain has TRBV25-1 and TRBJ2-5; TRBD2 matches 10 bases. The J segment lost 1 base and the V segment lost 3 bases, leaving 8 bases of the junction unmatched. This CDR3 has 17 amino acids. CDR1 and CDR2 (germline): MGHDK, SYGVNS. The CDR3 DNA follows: TGTGCCAGCAGTGATCTTCTAGCGGGAGATTTCCAAGAGACCCAGTACTTC. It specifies CASSDLLAGDFQETQYF.

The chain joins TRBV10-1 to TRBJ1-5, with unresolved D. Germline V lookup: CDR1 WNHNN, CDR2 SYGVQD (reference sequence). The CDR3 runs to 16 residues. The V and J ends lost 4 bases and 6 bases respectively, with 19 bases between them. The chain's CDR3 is CASSVRGPPKGQPQHF. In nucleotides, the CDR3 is TGCGCCAGCAGTGTCCGAGGACCGCCAAAGGGTCAGCCCCAGCATTTT.